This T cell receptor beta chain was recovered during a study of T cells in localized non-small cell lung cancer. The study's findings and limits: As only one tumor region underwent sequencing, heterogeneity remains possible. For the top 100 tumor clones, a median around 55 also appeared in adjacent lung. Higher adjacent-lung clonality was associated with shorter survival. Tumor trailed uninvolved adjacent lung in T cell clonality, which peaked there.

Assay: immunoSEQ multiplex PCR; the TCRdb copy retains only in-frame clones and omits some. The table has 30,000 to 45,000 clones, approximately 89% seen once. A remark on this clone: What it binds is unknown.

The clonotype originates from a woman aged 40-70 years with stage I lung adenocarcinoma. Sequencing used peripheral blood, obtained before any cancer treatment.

The CDR3 is CASSMYFSLGSGSGEKLFF. Written as DNA, the CDR3 is TGTGCCAGTAGTATGTACTTCTCATTGGGCTCAGGGAGTGGTGAAAAACTGTTTTTT. This sequence joins TRBV19 and TRBJ1-4; perhaps TRBD1 as D (5 bases). V was pared by 3 bases and J by 7 bases, with 27 bases between. From germline, CDR1 is LNHDA and CDR2 SQIVND (reference sequence). The CDR3 spans 19 residues.